One T cell receptor (beta chain) is described in this entry. The antigen this receptor binds is unknown. The sample holds no much larger clone one base away, and base qualities are not on file. Using the deep immunoSEQ assay, multiplex PCR amplified TCR CDR3 regions from genomic DNA. Genomic DNA extracted from each cell subset was distributed evenly over all wells of several immunoSEQ 96-well plates, and each plate served as one replicate. For sorted subsets, approximately 200 ng of genomic DNA, equivalent to about 30,000 T cell genomes, went into each replicate PCR. The purified libraries were quantified using a Qubit 3.0 fluorometer, sized with a Bioanalyzer 2100, and then quantified again using the KAPA Library Quantification kit. Each immunoSEQ 96-well plate was sequenced on its own single-read 150-cycle Illumina NextSeq 550 flow cell. In the original analysis: The immunoSEQ output contained only junctional sequences without quality scores, so filtering could not match that applied to full-length reads. To assign V/J genes and CDR3, sequences were annotated using PyIR, a Python wrapper for IgBLAST v1.9, with IMGT germline references. Any read was removed if the V/J assignment was weak (E-value above 1e-6), the CDR3 was missing, or the read contained stop codons, out-of-frame junctions, or ambiguous translated residues. V3J clonotypes were defined as sequences sharing the same inferred V gene, J gene, and CDR3 amino acid sequence. The percentage overlap between two repertoires was calculated by dividing the number of shared unique clonotypes by the size of the smaller repertoire. RTK rarefaction, the Chao1 estimator, and Recon v2.1 estimates of unobserved clonotypes were used to assess repertoire richness. Generation probabilities for all TCRbeta clonotypes obtained by the gDNA method from a handful of donors were computed using OLGA. TCRdb provides this immuneACCESS table in a form limited to in-frame rearrangements. Some clones are lacking; in checked studies, under half of them reflect an unresolved V gene, and why the rest are absent is not known. V, J and clone size reflect that table, while D and trimming were determined from the DNA. Across this sample there are more than 900,000 clones, with around 82% seen only once. The ten largest clones represent around 0.6% of the sample.

Donors were healthy HIV-negative adults with no recently reported acute infections or vaccinations. Every donor was a Caucasian adult living in Nashville, Tennessee, USA. CD4+ T cells were enriched by magnetic negative selection, after which naive cells were positively selected on CD45RA and the negative fraction was taken as the memory subset. Blood was collected by leukapheresis, and PBMCs were isolated by Ficoll-Histopaque density gradient centrifugation and then cryopreserved in liquid nitrogen vapor phase. Analytical flow cytometry was used to check the purity and quantity of every magnetically sorted T cell population. Genomic DNA was isolated from each sorted fraction and quantified by UV absorbance on a Nanodrop 2000c. For CDR1 and CDR2, the germline V gene (reference sequence) lists SGHNT and YYREEE. Counted from cysteine to phenylalanine, this CDR3 has 14 amino acids. Of the read, only the CDR3 DNA is kept; its 42 bases are in frame from base 1. Trimming removed 4 bases from V and 7 bases from J, leaving 14 bases between the germline ends.

The data stem from a study of shared clonotypes between healthy human individuals (TCRdb year 2020). Background for the entire study: A few men and a couple of women, aged 18 to 49 years, made up the cohort. For each donor, CD4 naive and CD4 memory were each given three plates, CD8 naive was given two plates, and CD8 memory was given one plate. To estimate repertoire size and how much clonotype sharing occurs between individuals, the study deeply sequenced the blood TCR repertoires of several healthy adults. To increase sequencing depth and limit assay-specific biases, TCR repertoire library preparation and sequencing were carried out by different laboratories using diverse techniques. Leukapheresis yielded between about 0.9 and 10 billion PBMCs per donor. General study outcomes and caveats: Because the study included a small number of donors, the genetic and exposure-history diversity represented was limited. Approximately 5% of naive CD4, 3.5% of naive CD8, around 2.3% of memory CD4, and more than 0.35% of memory CD8 clonotypes were shared across several donors. Compared with non-shared clonotypes, clonotypes shared by all four sorted-subset donors had higher generation probabilities. Even with the large sequencing depth, rarefaction of the sorted-subset datasets indicated that sequencing was incomplete. Based on pairwise subsampling, the degree of clonotype sharing among donors was expected to be affected by sequencing depth. Naive subsets generally had larger estimated clonotype richness than memory subsets did. Only blood was sampled, and tissue TCR repertoires likely differ from those in blood.

The rearranged segments are TRBV5-4 and TRBJ2-2; TRBD1 is a possible D gene, resting on 6 matching bases. The sequenced material came from memory CD4+ T cells from PBMCs. The meaning of the sample's cell subset or site label: CD45RA-negative fraction. This clonotype was obtained from a man younger than 30 in good health. Some clones in this sample may be carry-over from other donors' samples. CDR3 region: CASSRTAGVGELFF. The DNA reads TGTGCCAGCAGCAGGACCGCAGGGGTCGGGGAGCTGTTTTTT.